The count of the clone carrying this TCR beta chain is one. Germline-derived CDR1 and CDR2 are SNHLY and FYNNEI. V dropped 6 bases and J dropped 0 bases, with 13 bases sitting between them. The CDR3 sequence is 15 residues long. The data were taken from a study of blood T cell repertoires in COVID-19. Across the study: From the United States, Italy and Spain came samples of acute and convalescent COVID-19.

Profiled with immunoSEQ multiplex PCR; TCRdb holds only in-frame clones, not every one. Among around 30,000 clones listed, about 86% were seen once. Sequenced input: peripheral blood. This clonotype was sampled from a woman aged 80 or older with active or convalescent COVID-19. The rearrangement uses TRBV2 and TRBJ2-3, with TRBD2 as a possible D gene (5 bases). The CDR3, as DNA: TGTGCCAGCAGCGGGTCAGGACTTAGCACAGATACGCAGTATTTT. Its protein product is CASSGSGLSTDTQYF.